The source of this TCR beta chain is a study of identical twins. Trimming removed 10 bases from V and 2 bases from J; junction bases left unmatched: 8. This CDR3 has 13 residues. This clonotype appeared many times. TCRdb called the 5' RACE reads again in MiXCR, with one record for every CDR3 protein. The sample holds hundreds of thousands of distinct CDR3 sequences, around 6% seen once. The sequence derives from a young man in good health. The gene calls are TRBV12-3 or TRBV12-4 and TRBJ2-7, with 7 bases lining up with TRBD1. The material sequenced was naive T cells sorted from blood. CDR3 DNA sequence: TGTGCCATCGGAACAGGGGACACCTACGAGCAGTACTTC. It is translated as CAIGTGDTYEQYF.